The sequence of this TCR beta chain was determined in a study of T cell repertoires in cytomegalovirus infection. TCRdb analysed the reads with MiXCR anew, one entry per CDR3 protein. Of 110,000 to 150,000 distinct CDR3 sequences in the sample, approximately 30% are singletons; the top ten hold around half. The germline V gene encodes CDR1 SGHDT and CDR2 YYEEEE. This CDR3 comprises 12 residues. V was pared by 2 bases and J by 13 bases, with 16 bases between. To note about this clonotype: The antigen is undetermined.

Here the sequenced sample was CD8+ T cells from cultured PBMCs, taken from culture after CMV antigen stimulation. The chain recombines TRBV5-6 with TRBJ2-7; tentative D call: TRBD1 (5 bases). This clonotype was obtained from a human donor in good health (CMV status not recorded). Some clones in this sample may be carry-over from other donors' samples. In DNA form, the CDR3 reads TGTGCCAGCAGCTTCGGAGACAGTGTTAATTACTTC. As protein: CASSFGDSVNYF. The full variable domain, its missing parts supplied by reference TRBV5-6 and TRBJ2-7, is DAGVTQSPTHLIKTRGQQVTLRCSPKSGHDTVSWYQQALGQGPQFIFQYYEEEERQRGNFPDRFSGHQFPNYSSELNVNALLLGDSALYLCASSFGDSVNYFGPGTRLTVT.